The rows below give T cell receptor beta chains drawn from one sample of a study of identical twins. One entry per CDR3 protein results from TCRdb running MiXCR on the 5' RACE reads. The sample shows 600,000 to 850,000 distinct CDR3 sequences, roughly 20% of them seen only once. This same sample was also taken into another study, of T cells expressing NK-cell markers.

The specimen sequenced was PBMCs. The receptors come from a woman younger than 30 in good health. CDR3s include the opening cysteine and the closing phenylalanine or tryptophan. Fields, in order: D gene, clone size, J gene, V gene, CDR3 DNA, CDR3 protein. The D gene is left open where the match is weak. Expanded clones are given a class, and other clones once, few, many or no size at all.

TRBD2	few	TRBJ2-1	TRBV5-1	TGCGCCAGCACGGGACTAGCGGGGGCCGAGATCTACAATGAGCAGTTCTTC	CASTGLAGAEIYNEQFF
.	.	TRBJ2-7	TRBV12-3/TRBV12-4	TGTGCCAGCAGTCCGCCCAGGGATCTCAGGCCCTACGAGCAGTACTTC	CASSPPRDLRPYEQYF
.	once	TRBJ1-1	TRBV11-2	TGTGCCAGCAGCTTAGGACAGGATAATGAAGCTTTCTTT	CASSLGQDNEAFF
TRBD1	many	TRBJ1-1	TRBV12-3/TRBV12-4	TGTGCCAGCAGGGGACAGGGGGACACTGAAGCTTTCTTT	CASRGQGDTEAFF
TRBD2	.	TRBJ2-1	TRBV10-2	TGCGCCAGCCGACTAGCGGGAGTGGGGTACAATGAGCAGTTCTTC	CASRLAGVGYNEQFF
TRBD1	few	TRBJ1-4	TRBV12-3/TRBV12-4	TGTGCCAGCTGTCCCTGGACAGGGAGAGGTGAAAAACTGTTTTTT	CASCPWTGRGEKLFF
.	few	TRBJ2-1	TRBV7-2	TGTGCCAGCAGCTTGTCCGGGGGACAGCCCTACAATGAGCAGTTCTTC	CASSLSGGQPYNEQFF
.	.	TRBJ2-1	TRBV5-1	TGCGCCAGCAGTAAAGGTGTAGCCGATGAGCAGTTCTTC	CASSKGVADEQFF
TRBD1	few	TRBJ1-5	TRBV12-3/TRBV12-4	TGTGCCAGCAACAGACAGGGGAGCAATCAGCCCCAGCATTTT	CASNRQGSNQPQHF
.	.	TRBJ2-7	TRBV9	TGTGCCAGCAGCGTAGAGGGCGGGGAGACCTACGAGCAGTACTTC	CASSVEGGETYEQYF
.	many	TRBJ1-1	TRBV12-3/TRBV12-4	TGTGCCAGCAGTCCGCGGGGCGGGGAGGCTTTCTTT	CASSPRGGEAFF
.	.	TRBJ1-1	TRBV5-6	TGTGCCAGCAGCTTGGGTGACAATGATGAAGCTTTCTTT	CASSLGDNDEAFF
.	.	TRBJ2-5	TRBV12-3/TRBV12-4	TGTGCCAGCAGTCGTGGGCCCCTGGAGACCCAGTACTTC	CASSRGPLETQYF
.	few	TRBJ2-5	TRBV6-2/TRBV6-3	TGTGCCAGCAGCCTACCTACGGAGACCCAGTACTTC	CASSLPTETQYF
.	many	TRBJ2-7	TRBV12-3/TRBV12-4	TGTGCCAGCAGTTTATCGGGGATCTCCTACGAGCAGTACTTC	CASSLSGISYEQYF
.	many	TRBJ2-7	TRBV4-2	TGTGCCAGCAGCCAAGATGGTCTCTCCGCCTACGAGCAGTACTTC	CASSQDGLSAYEQYF
.	few	TRBJ2-1	TRBV5-6	TGTGCCAGCAGCTTTAGGGCAGGGGATGAGCAGTTCTTC	CASSFRAGDEQFF
TRBD1	few	TRBJ2-1	TRBV5-1	TGCGCCAGCAGCTTCTACTTGGGACAGATGAACTACAATGAGCAGTTCTTC	CASSFYLGQMNYNEQFF
.	many	TRBJ2-7	TRBV10-3	TGTGCCATCTCGGAGACCTACGAGCAGTACTTC	CAISETYEQYF
TRBD2	few	TRBJ2-1	TRBV20-1	TGCAGTGCTAGCCCGACTAGCGGCTTGTTGGATGAGCAGTTCTTC	CSASPTSGLLDEQFF
.	.	TRBJ1-2	TRBV5-1	TGCGCCAGCAGCAACGAGCTCTATGGCTACACCTTC	CASSNELYGYTF
TRBD1	.	TRBJ1-1	TRBV7-9	TGTGCCAGCAGGGGAAAGACAGGGAGGAACACTGAAGCTTTCTTT	CASRGKTGRNTEAFF
.	few	TRBJ2-1	TRBV5-5	TGTGCCAGCAGCTTGTTTGGAGGGTTTACCGTTGGTGAGCAGTTCTTC	CASSLFGGFTVGEQFF
.	few	TRBJ1-5	TRBV10-3	TGTGCCATCAGTGAGAGGGCAGGGAATCAGCCCCAGCATTTT	CAISERAGNQPQHF
.	.	TRBJ1-5	TRBV20-1	TGCAGTGCCCAGTGGGGGGGGGGCAATCAGCCCCAGCATTTT	CSAQWGGGNQPQHF
.	.	TRBJ2-7	TRBV12-3/TRBV12-4	TGTGCCAGCAGTCGGGAGAGGGGTGTCTACGAGCAGTACTTC	CASSRERGVYEQYF
.	few	TRBJ2-1	TRBV10-3	TGTGCCACCGGGGTCGCCAGGGGGGCCTACAATGAGCAGTTCTTC	CATGVARGAYNEQFF
.	few	TRBJ1-1	TRBV4-2	TGTGCCAGCAGCCAAGATATGAGGAGAAAAGCTTTCTTT	CASSQDMRRKAFF
.	few	TRBJ1-1	TRBV2	TGTGCCAGCAATTTCGACACTGAAGCTTTCTTT	CASNFDTEAFF
.	.	TRBJ2-7	TRBV2	TGTGCCAGCAGTCGGTCAGACTTCATTTACGAGCAGTACTTC	CASSRSDFIYEQYF
.	few	TRBJ1-1	TRBV10-3	TGTGCCATTTGCTCCTCTATCGGGGCATGGGGCACTGAAGCTTTCTTT	CAICSSIGAWGTEAFF
.	many	TRBJ2-6	TRBV5-1	TGTGCCAGCTCGCTGAGCTCTGGGGCCAACGTCCTGACTTTC	CASSLSSGANVLTF
.	few	TRBJ2-7	TRBV14	TGTGCCAGCAGCCAAGGACGGCAGGGCGCCCCCGGGGAGCAGTACTTC	CASSQGRQGAPGEQYF
.	many	TRBJ1-2	TRBV27	TGTGCCAGCAGGCTACAACGTGGAGGCTACACCTTC	CASRLQRGGYTF
.	.	TRBJ2-1	TRBV7-2	TGTTCCAGCAGCCCTCAGGGAGGCGGGTACAATGAGCAGTTCTTC	CSSSPQGGGYNEQFF
TRBD2	once	TRBJ2-4	TRBV3-1	TGTGCCAGCAGCCAGCGGGGGGCTAAGAACATTCAGTACTTC	CASSQRGAKNIQYF
.	.	TRBJ2-1	TRBV10-1	TGCGCCAGCAGTGAGCCCCGTGGTGAGCAGTTCTTC	CASSEPRGEQFF
.	few	TRBJ2-7	TRBV5-6	TGTGCCAGCAGCTTGTTTAGGGCTTTCGCCTACGAGCAGTACTTC	CASSLFRAFAYEQYF
.	few	TRBJ1-5	TRBV6-1	TGTGCCATCGCTTATCAGGGCTCCAATCAGCCCCAGCATTTT	CAIAYQGSNQPQHF
.	.	TRBJ1-5	TRBV7-2	TGTGCCAGCAGCCCCCTAGCCGGCAATCAGCCCCAGCATTTT	CASSPLAGNQPQHF
.	.	TRBJ2-2	TRBV19	TGTGCCAGTAGGGAGACAAAGGAGCTGTTTTTT	CASRETKELFF
.	.	TRBJ2-5	TRBV2	TGTGCCAGCGGGGGGACGGAGACCCAGTACTTC	CASGGTETQYF
TRBD2	.	TRBJ2-1	TRBV7-2	TGTGCCAGCAGCCCAGCTAGCGGGGCGGCTCGTGAGCAGTTCTTC	CASSPASGAAREQFF